The 27 T cell receptor beta chains presented below share a single source sample, sequenced in a study of blood T cell repertoires in COVID-19. Sequenced by immunoSEQ multiplex PCR; TCRdb stores in-frame clones only, minus some. This table holds roughly 60,000 clones, 88% found once. The sequencing sample was made of peripheral blood. All receptors derive from a human donor in a cohort sampled during active COVID-19.

This chain links TRBV29-1 with TRBJ2-1; 10 bases fit TRBD2. This CDR3 contains 16 residues. Trimming at V came to 6 bases and at J to 3 bases, leaving 11 bases not matched to a gene. Germline CDR1 SQVTM, CDR2 ANQGSEA. In DNA, the CDR3 is TGCAGCGTCAGTTTGGTAGCGGGGGGACTCTACAATGAGCAGTTCTTC. This translates into CSVSLVAGGLYNEQFF.

This chain links TRBV19 with TRBJ1-6; D not resolved. V lost 6 bases and J 0 bases, leaving 3 bases between the germline ends. This CDR3 is built from 13 residues. The germline V gene has CDR1 LNHDA and CDR2 SQIVND (reference sequence). The CDR3 sequence is CASRSSYNSPLHF. CDR3 nucleotide sequence: TGTGCCAGTAGGAGCTCCTATAATTCACCCCTCCACTTT.

The CDR3 region is CASSRGQNTEAFF. DNA of the CDR3: TGTGCCAGCAGCCGGGGACAGAACACTGAAGCTTTCTTT. The J gene is TRBJ1-1, the V gene TRBV5-4; D might be TRBD1 (6 bases). Trimming removed 4 bases from V and 1 base from J, with 8 bases in between. The length of the CDR3 is 13 residues. CDR1 is SGHNT, CDR2 YYREEE, per germline (reference sequence).

The V gene is TRBV7-9, the J gene TRBJ2-7; 10 positions agree with TRBD2. The CDR3 spans 14 residues. Germline values: CDR1 SEHNR, CDR2 FQNEAQ (reference sequence). With 6 bases clipped from V and 2 bases from J, the junction kept 4 bases outside the gene matches. CDR3 DNA sequence: TGTGCCAGCAGTCAAAGCGGGGGGGCCTACGAGCAGTACTTC. Its translation is CASSQSGGAYEQYF.

J is TRBJ2-3 and V is TRBV28; 7 positions match TRBD1. The CDR3 sequence is 15 residues long. After removal of 3 bases from V and 4 bases from J, the junction contained 7 bases not matched to a gene. Germline V gene sequence: CDR1 MDHEN, CDR2 SYDVKM. CDR3 sequence reads: CASSFRGTFADTQYF. CDR3 bases: TGTGCCAGCAGTTTCAGGGGGACCTTCGCAGATACGCAGTATTTT.

The chain links TRBV7-9 to TRBJ1-4, with a tentative D call TRBD1 (6 bases). V was shortened by 4 bases and J by 4 bases, with 10 bases between the two germline ends. The CDR3 spans 14 residues. The germline CDR1 and CDR2 sequences are SEHNR and FQNEAQ (reference sequence). CDR3 sequence reads: CASSSTGINEKLFF. CDR3 nucleotides: TGTGCCAGCAGCTCGACAGGTATTAATGAAAAACTGTTTTTT. The entire variable domain, with the rest obtained from reference TRBV7-9 and TRBJ1-4, is as follows: DTGVSQNPRHKITKRGQNVTFRCDPISEHNRLYWYRQTLGQGPEFLTYFQNEAQLEKSRLLSDRFSAERPKGSFSTLEIQRTEQGDSAMYLCASSSTGINEKLFFGSGTQLSVL.

The chain is built from TRBV5-1 and TRBJ2-1; D remains ambiguous. Germline loops: CDR1 SGHRS, CDR2 YFSETQ. Trimming removed 2 bases from V and 5 bases from J, with 8 bases in between. The CDR3 contains 13 residues. The CDR3: CASSFAADNEQFF. Written as DNA, the CDR3 is TGCGCCAGCAGCTTCGCCGCAGACAATGAGCAGTTCTTC.

The V gene is TRBV19, the J gene TRBJ1-1; no reliable D call. V lost 10 bases and J 0 bases, leaving 18 bases between the germline ends. The germline V gene has CDR1 LNHDA and CDR2 SQIVND (reference sequence). The CDR3 runs to 15 residues. CDR3 amino acids: CATPKRSSMNTEAFF. In nucleotides, the CDR3 is TGTGCCACCCCCAAAAGGTCTAGTATGAACACTGAAGCTTTCTTT. The full variable domain, with the rest looked up from reference TRBV19 and TRBJ1-1, is DGGITQSPKYLFRKEGQNVTLSCEQNLNHDAMYWYRQDPGQGLRLIYYSQIVNDFQKGDIAEGYSVSREKKESFPLTVTSAQKNPTAFYLCATPKRSSMNTEAFFGQGTRLTVV.

V gene TRBV3-1 (or the pseudogene TRBV3-2) combines with J gene TRBJ2-7; a weak D match, TRBD2 (6 bases). Germline-derived CDR1 and CDR2 are LGHDT and YNNKEL (reference sequence). With 2 bases removed from V and 7 bases from J, the gap between germline ends came to 21 bases. The CDR3 length is 16 residues. The CDR3 DNA follows: TGTGCCAGCAGCCAAATTGGGGGGAGGCTTAATATAGAGCAGTACTTC. This encodes CASSQIGGRLNIEQYF.

The chain carries TRBV19 and TRBJ2-1; tentatively, D is TRBD2 (6 bases). V was pared by 7 bases and J by 2 bases, with 15 bases between. In germline, CDR1 is LNHDA, CDR2 SQIVND (reference sequence). The CDR3 covers 15 residues. The CDR3: CASTPGSSAYNEQFF. CDR3 nucleotides: TGTGCCAGTACGCCCGGGAGTTCCGCCTACAATGAGCAGTTCTTC.

The chain links TRBV15 to TRBJ1-2; D remains unclear. With 1 base removed from V and 3 bases from J, the gap between germline ends came to 12 bases. The length of the CDR3 is 15 residues. Germline V gives CDR1 LNHNV, CDR2 YYDKDF (reference sequence). The CDR3 is CATSRGRGVDYGYTF. DNA of the CDR3: TGTGCCACCAGCAGAGGTCGGGGTGTAGACTATGGCTACACCTTC.

The V call is TRBV14, the J call TRBJ1-4, with D unresolved. Germline lookup yields CDR1 SGHDN and CDR2 FVKESK. Trimming shortened V by 1 base and J by 4 bases, and 13 bases separated the two germline ends. The CDR3 runs 16 residues. The CDR3 nucleotides are TGTGCCAGCAGCCAAGGAGGCATCCCCTATAATGAAAAACTGTTTTTT. The encoded protein is CASSQGGIPYNEKLFF.

For the CDR3, the DNA is TGCAGCGTGAGAGGGAACACGAACACTGAAGCTTTCTTT. Encoded protein: CSVRGNTNTEAFF. The chain has TRBV29-1 and TRBJ1-1; D is uncertain. The CDR3 runs to 13 residues. From germline, CDR1 is SQVTM and CDR2 ANQGSEA. The V gene lost 6 bases and the J gene lost 1 base, with 12 bases spanning the gap.

The rearrangement uses TRBV4-1 and TRBJ1-1; D perhaps matches TRBD1 (5 bases). Germline lookup yields CDR1 MGHRA and CDR2 YSYEKL. V was clipped by 6 bases and J by 1 base, with 6 bases between them. CDR3 length equals 12 residues. Here the CDR3 DNA reads TGCGCCAGCAGGCAGGGGAACACTGAAGCTTTCTTT. Its protein is CASRQGNTEAFF.

This chain connects TRBV7-9 to TRBJ2-7, with D possibly TRBD2 on 6 matching bases. This CDR3 comprises 13 residues. The V gene's germline CDR1 is SEHNR and CDR2 FQNEAQ (reference sequence). The germline V and J ends were trimmed by 6 bases and 3 bases, with 12 bases remaining between them. CDR3: CASSFTGDYEQYF. CDR3 nucleotides: TGTGCCAGCAGTTTTACGGGAGACTACGAGCAGTACTTC.

The CDR3 DNA reads TGTGCCAGCAGCTTCGGACTAGCTACAGATACGCAGTATTTT. Amino acids: CASSFGLATDTQYF. The genes are TRBV13 and TRBJ2-3; TRBD2 matches at 8 bases. Germline-derived CDR1 and CDR2 are PRHDT and FYEKMQ (reference sequence). The V and J ends lost 3 bases and 3 bases, in that order; junction bases with no gene match: 2. This CDR3 is 14 amino acids long.

The V call is TRBV13, the J call TRBJ2-5, with 7 nucleotides matching TRBD2. Germline assignment: CDR1 PRHDT and CDR2 FYEKMQ (reference sequence). J gave up 2 bases and V 1 base, and 4 bases lay outside the gene matches. The CDR3 consists of 15 residues. The chain's CDR3 is CASSLATSYQETQYF. For the CDR3, the DNA is TGTGCCAGCAGCTTAGCGACTAGCTATCAAGAGACCCAGTACTTC.

The V call is TRBV18, the J call TRBJ1-3, with 7 bases lining up with TRBD1. The V segment lost 4 bases and the J segment 0 bases; nucleotides outside the gene matches: 9. This CDR3 comprises 17 residues. The germline V gene encodes CDR1 KGHSH and CDR2 LQKENI. CDR3 coding DNA: TGTGCCAGCTCACGAATTACAGGGGCTCGCTCTGGAAACACCATATATTTT. This gives the protein CASSRITGARSGNTIYF.

In its sample, this clone was seen a few times. The gene calls are TRBV6-2 or TRBV6-3 and TRBJ1-1; the D gene is possibly TRBD1 (5 bases). CDR1 and CDR2 from the germline V gene are MNHEY and SVGEGT. This CDR3 spans 16 amino acids. Trimming removed 2 bases at V and 3 bases at J, with 16 bases between. CDR3 in DNA: TGTGCCAGCAGTTACACAGGCAACTTATACGACACTGAAGCTTTCTTT. It yields the protein CASSYTGNLYDTEAFF.

In this sample, this clone turned up a few times. The rearrangement joins TRBV7-9 to TRBJ1-2; 9 positions agree with TRBD1. Germline CDR1 SEHNR, CDR2 FQNEAQ (reference sequence). This CDR3 is built from 15 residues. Unmatched junction bases numbered 7, after V lost 2 bases and J lost 6 bases. DNA for the CDR3: TGTGCCAGCAGCTTAAGACCGGACAGGGGTAATGGCTACACCTTC. Its translation is CASSLRPDRGNGYTF.

This clone was counted a single time. The chain links TRBV15 to TRBJ2-7; D call uncertain. Trimming removed 1 base at V and 2 bases at J, with 12 bases between. Germline V lookup: CDR1 LNHNV, CDR2 YYDKDF (reference sequence). The CDR3 is made up of 15 amino acids. CDR3: CATSRGINSPYEQYF. CDR3 DNA sequence: TGTGCCACCAGCAGAGGGATTAACAGTCCCTACGAGCAGTACTTC.

The chain recombines TRBV7-8 with TRBJ2-1; D possibly corresponds to TRBD2 (6 bases). Trimming pared 7 bases from V and 7 bases from J, leaving 14 bases between. This CDR3 spans 13 amino acids. Germline V gene sequence: CDR1 SGHVS, CDR2 FQNEAQ. CDR3 protein: CASTHLAQNEQFF. DNA for the CDR3: TGTGCCAGCACCCACCTAGCGCAAAATGAGCAGTTCTTC.

In this sample, this clone turned up once. The chain carries TRBV11-2 and TRBJ2-7; no firm D call. The germline gives CDR1 SGHAT, CDR2 FQNNGV. The CDR3 runs to 13 residues. V was cut by 5 bases and J by 3 bases, with 11 bases left in between. CDR3 nucleotide sequence: TGTGCCAGCAGCCCCCTCTATCTCTACGAGCAGTACTTC. Amino acids: CASSPLYLYEQYF.

In nucleotides, the CDR3 is TGTGCCAGCAGTTACGTGGACAGGGTAAATCAGCCCCAGCATTTT. Translated: CASSYVDRVNQPQHF. V is TRBV6-6 and J is TRBJ1-5; 8 bases are a match to TRBD1. The CDR3 totals 15 residues. V trimming: 2 bases; J trimming: 4 bases; junction bases outside the gene matches: 4. Per germline, CDR1 MNHNY and CDR2 SVGAGI (reference sequence).

The chain couples TRBV2 to TRBJ1-2, with D unclear. Germline CDR1 reads SNHLY; CDR2 reads FYNNEI. V lost 2 bases to trimming and J lost 8 bases, with 9 bases between them. The CDR3 has 12 amino acids. CDR3 bases: TGTGCCAGCAGTGAACCAGGTCCGGGCTACACCTTC. Amino acid sequence: CASSEPGPGYTF.

This sequence joins TRBV11-2 and TRBJ2-5; 7 nucleotides align to TRBD1. The CDR3 has 13 amino acids. The V gene end was trimmed by 5 bases and the J gene end by 4 bases; junction bases not matched to a gene: 4. Looked up from germline, CDR1 is SGHAT and CDR2 is FQNNGV. DNA of the CDR3: TGTGCCAGCAGCCGATACAGGGGAGAGACCCAGTACTTC. It yields the protein CASSRYRGETQYF.

This clone is a singleton in its sample. CDR3: CASSDWPSGPDNEKLFF. DNA of the CDR3: TGTGCCAGCAGTGATTGGCCTTCAGGGCCCGATAATGAAAAACTGTTTTTT. The chain combines TRBV2 with TRBJ1-4; D might be TRBD1 (5 bases). Per the germline V gene, CDR1 is SNHLY and CDR2 is FYNNEI. Trimming pared 3 bases from V and 4 bases from J, leaving 18 bases between. This CDR3 comprises 17 residues.